A selection of T cell receptor beta chains follows, all from one sample in a study of cytomegalovirus exposure and HLA in healthy donors. Measured with immunoSEQ multiplex PCR; TCRdb has only the in-frame clones, and not every one. The table records about 160,000 clones, about four fifths of them present only once. Sequenced input: PBMCs. The origin of the receptors is a male donor in good health and CMV-seronegative. Both conserved end residues are part of each CDR3. A D gene is named only where the DNA matches it firmly. Not every row has a clone size; where given, it reads once, few, many or a size class.

J	size	D	V	CDR3	DNA
TRBJ1-4	NA	TRBD1	TRBV19	CASSIDLPGTGGREKLFF	TGTGCCAGTAGTATAGATCTCCCTGGGACAGGGGGCCGTGAAAAACTGTTTTTT
TRBJ2-1	NA	NA	TRBV7-2	CASSFPGTPYNEQFF	TGTGCCAGCAGCTTCCCCGGGACTCCCTACAATGAGCAGTTCTTC
TRBJ2-7	NA	TRBD1	TRBV4-2	CASSQGQGFYEQYF	TGTGCCAGCAGCCAGGGACAGGGGTTCTACGAGCAGTACTTC
TRBJ2-5	NA	TRBD2	TRBV6-1	CASSSKSGGQETQYF	TGTGCCAGCAGCTCTAAAAGCGGGGGTCAAGAGACCCAGTACTTC
TRBJ1-2	NA	NA	TRBV7-2	CASSSYRVGYTF	TGTGCCAGCAGCTCCTACAGGGTTGGCTACACCTTC
TRBJ1-1	NA	NA	TRBV7-9	CASSLVVGGLAEAFF	TGTGCCAGCAGCTTAGTGGTCGGCGGACTGGCTGAAGCTTTCTTT
TRBJ2-7	NA	NA	TRBV7-9	CSSSLVHGGNSSGEQYF	TGTTCCAGCAGCTTAGTCCATGGGGGGAACTCCTCAGGCGAGCAGTACTTC
TRBJ1-3	NA	NA	TRBV7-3	CATALKAGNTIYF	TGTGCCACCGCCCTAAAAGCTGGAAACACCATATATTTT
TRBJ1-1	NA	TRBD1	TRBV5-1	CASSLAGQGDYSSWAEAFF	TGCGCCAGCAGCTTGGCCGGACAGGGAGACTACTCTTCGTGGGCTGAAGCTTTCTTT
TRBJ2-1	NA	NA	TRBV19	CASSIGRGHSYNEQFF	TGTGCCAGTAGTATAGGTCGTGGGCACTCCTACAATGAGCAGTTCTTC
TRBJ1-2	NA	TRBD1	TRBV19	CASRRVDRVNDYGYTF	TGTGCCAGCCGCCGGGTCGACAGGGTCAATGACTATGGCTACACCTTC
TRBJ1-4	NA	NA	TRBV6-1	CASSERAANEKLFF	TGTGCCAGCAGTGAGAGGGCGGCTAATGAAAAACTGTTTTTT
TRBJ2-1	NA	TRBD2	TRBV7-9	CASSSRLAGGSEQFF	TGTGCCAGCAGCTCCCGACTAGCGGGAGGTAGTGAGCAGTTCTTC
TRBJ2-1	NA	TRBD2	TRBV5-1	CASSFTPGWEGQFF	TGCGCCAGCAGCTTCACACCAGGCTGGGAGGGGCAGTTCTTC
TRBJ1-1	NA	NA	TRBV6-5	CASSLDGGTEAFF	TGTGCCAGCAGCCTGGACGGAGGCACTGAAGCTTTCTTT
TRBJ2-5	NA	TRBD1	TRBV6-5	CASSLDRDGTQYF	TGTGCCAGCAGTTTGGACAGGGACGGGACCCAGTACTTC
TRBJ1-2	NA	TRBD1	TRBV13	CASSLAVQGGSYGYTF	TGTGCCAGCAGCTTAGCGGTACAGGGGGGCTCCTATGGCTACACCTTC
TRBJ1-4	NA	NA	TRBV5-1	CASSYRRGSEKLFF	TGCGCCAGCAGCTACCGAAGGGGTAGCGAAAAACTGTTTTTT
TRBJ1-6	NA	NA	TRBV27	CASSSGVVGNSPLHF	TGTGCCAGCAGTTCGGGGGTGGTGGGAAATTCACCCCTCCACTTT
TRBJ1-1	NA	NA	TRBV19	CASSILPLAEAFF	TGTGCCAGTAGTATTCTCCCTTTAGCTGAAGCTTTCTTT
TRBJ2-3	NA	NA	TRBV10-3	CAISESGRPGGTDTQYF	TGTGCCATCAGTGAGTCGGGGAGGCCGGGAGGCACAGATACGCAGTATTTT
TRBJ2-2	few	TRBD1	TRBV2	CASTMGQLTGELFF	TGTGCCAGCACCATGGGACAGCTCACCGGGGAGCTGTTTTTT
TRBJ2-7	NA	TRBD2	TRBV7-2	CASSLLGTSGRAQSYEQYF	TGTGCCAGCAGCTTATTGGGGACTAGCGGGAGGGCCCAGTCCTACGAGCAGTACTTC
TRBJ1-1	NA	NA	TRBV11-2	CASSSSGVKFF	TGTGCCAGCAGCTCAAGCGGTGTGAAGTTCTTT
TRBJ2-1	NA	NA	TRBV12-5	CASGSLRNEQFF	TGTGCTAGTGGTTCCCTGAGGAATGAGCAGTTCTTC
TRBJ2-2	NA	TRBD2	TRBV9	CASSVVASGRQNTGELFF	TGTGCCAGCAGCGTAGTCGCTAGCGGGAGGCAGAACACCGGGGAGCTGTTTTTT
TRBJ2-3	NA	TRBD2	TRBV5-1	CASSLTSGGDTQYF	TGCGCCAGCAGCTTGACTAGCGGGGGAGATACGCAGTATTTT
TRBJ2-3	NA	TRBD2	TRBV6-1	CASSEGGGTLSTDTQYF	TGTGCCAGCAGTGAAGGGGGGGGGACCCTTAGCACAGATACGCAGTATTTT
TRBJ2-2	NA	NA	TRBV7-2	CASSLSLNTGELFF	TGTGCCAGCAGCTTATCCCTGAACACCGGGGAGCTGTTTTTT
TRBJ2-2	NA	NA	TRBV6-6	CASSYSGAPNTGELFF	TGTGCCAGCAGTTACTCGGGAGCCCCCAACACCGGGGAGCTGTTTTTT
TRBJ1-1	few	TRBD1	TRBV19	CASQGQGGTEAFF	TGTGCCAGCCAGGGACAGGGGGGGACTGAAGCTTTCTTT
TRBJ1-4	NA	NA	TRBV6-1	CASSEQGEKLFF	TGTGCCAGCAGTGAACAGGGAGAAAAACTGTTTTTT
TRBJ1-3	NA	TRBD1	TRBV5-1	CASSLDEGAGDTIYF	TGCGCCAGCAGCTTGGATGAGGGGGCCGGGGACACCATATATTTT
TRBJ1-2	NA	NA	TRBV9	CASSVGGEPYGYTF	TGTGCCAGCAGCGTAGGGGGGGAACCCTATGGCTACACCTTC
TRBJ1-1	NA	TRBD1	TRBV5-1	CASREGAGTEAFF	TGCGCCAGCAGGGAGGGGGCTGGCACTGAAGCTTTCTTT
TRBJ1-2	few	TRBD1	TRBV7-3	CASSRRDREDGYTF	TGTGCCAGCAGTAGAAGGGACAGGGAAGATGGCTACACCTTC
TRBJ1-5	NA	TRBD1	TRBV6-1	CASTFTGDTNQPQHF	TGTGCCAGTACCTTTACAGGGGACACCAATCAGCCCCAGCATTTT
TRBJ2-1	NA	TRBD2	TRBV10-1	CASSVKRGGYNEQFF	TGCGCCAGCAGTGTTAAGCGGGGGGGCTACAATGAGCAGTTCTTC
TRBJ2-7	NA	TRBD2	TRBV2	CASSPNPGTSGAEQYF	TGTGCCAGCAGTCCAAACCCCGGGACTAGCGGGGCCGAGCAGTACTTC
TRBJ2-1	NA	NA	TRBV25-1	CASIQGSPYEQFF	TGTGCCAGCATCCAGGGGTCCCCCTACGAGCAGTTCTTC
TRBJ2-7	NA	TRBD2	TRBV7-9	CASQTSGGDYEQYF	TGTGCCAGCCAAACCAGCGGGGGGGACTACGAGCAGTACTTC
TRBJ2-7	once	TRBD1	TRBV5-1	CASSLSTGGVSDF	TGCGCCAGCAGCTTGAGTACAGGGGGCGTTAGTGACTTC
TRBJ2-7	NA	TRBD1	TRBV7-8	CASSRETGGIYEQYF	TGTGCCAGCAGCAGGGAGACAGGGGGGATCTACGAGCAGTACTTC
TRBJ2-7	NA	NA	TRBV7-3	CASSLTPGHSYEQYF	TGTGCCAGCAGCTTAACGCCGGGACACTCCTACGAGCAGTACTTC
TRBJ2-2	NA	NA	TRBV28	CASSSLKGPNGELFF	TGTGCCAGCAGTTCCCTCAAGGGGCCCAACGGCGAGCTGTTTTTT
TRBJ2-7	NA	TRBD2	TRBV4-2	CASSQGLAGSYEQYF	TGTGCCAGCAGCCAGGGACTAGCCGGTTCCTACGAGCAGTACTTC
TRBJ1-5	NA	TRBD1	TRBV5-6	CASSPTGEQPQHF	TGTGCCAGCAGCCCCACAGGGGAGCAGCCCCAGCATTTT
TRBJ2-7	NA	TRBD1	TRBV10-3	CAIRDRGYEQYF	TGTGCCATACGGGACAGGGGGTACGAGCAGTACTTC
TRBJ2-7	NA	TRBD1	TRBV6-5	CASSRQGSSYEQYF	TGTGCCAGCAGTCGACAGGGGAGTTCCTACGAGCAGTACTTC
TRBJ2-7	few	NA	TRBV28	CASRWDTYEQYF	TGTGCCAGCAGATGGGACACCTACGAGCAGTACTTC
TRBJ1-2	NA	NA	TRBV6-4	CASSDSTVRLTF	TGTGCCAGCAGTGACTCGACAGTACGTCTCACCTTC
TRBJ2-7	few	TRBD2	TRBV6-5	CASKRGGYEQYF	TGTGCCAGCAAGCGGGGGGGCTACGAGCAGTACTTC
TRBJ2-7	once	TRBD1	TRBV19	CASSRPGGLPYEQYF	TGTGCCAGTAGTCGTCCAGGGGGCTTACCCTACGAGCAGTACTTC
TRBJ2-1	NA	NA	TRBV7-9	CASSFSSYEQFF	TGTGCCAGCAGCTTTTCGTCCTACGAGCAGTTCTTC
TRBJ2-1	NA	NA	TRBV7-2	CASSLGWGDYNEQFF	TGTGCCAGCAGCCTAGGCTGGGGGGATTACAATGAGCAGTTCTTC
TRBJ2-7	NA	TRBD2	TRBV6-5	CASSQPGTKSEQYF	TGTGCCAGCAGTCAACCCGGGACTAAATCCGAGCAGTACTTC